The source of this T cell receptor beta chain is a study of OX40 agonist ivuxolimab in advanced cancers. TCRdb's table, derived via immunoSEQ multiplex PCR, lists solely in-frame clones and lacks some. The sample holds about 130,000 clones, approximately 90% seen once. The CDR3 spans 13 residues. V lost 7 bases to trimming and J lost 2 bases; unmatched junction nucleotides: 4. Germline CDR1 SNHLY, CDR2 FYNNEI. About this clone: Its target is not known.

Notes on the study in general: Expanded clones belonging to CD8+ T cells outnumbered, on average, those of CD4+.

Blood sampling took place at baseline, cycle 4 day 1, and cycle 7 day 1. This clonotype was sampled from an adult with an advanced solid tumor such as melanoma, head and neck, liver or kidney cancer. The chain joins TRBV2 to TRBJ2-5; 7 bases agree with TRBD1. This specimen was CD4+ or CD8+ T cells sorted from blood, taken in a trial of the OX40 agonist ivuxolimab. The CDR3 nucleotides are TGTGCCAGCACCCGGGACAGACAAGAGACCCAGTACTTC. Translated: CASTRDRQETQYF.